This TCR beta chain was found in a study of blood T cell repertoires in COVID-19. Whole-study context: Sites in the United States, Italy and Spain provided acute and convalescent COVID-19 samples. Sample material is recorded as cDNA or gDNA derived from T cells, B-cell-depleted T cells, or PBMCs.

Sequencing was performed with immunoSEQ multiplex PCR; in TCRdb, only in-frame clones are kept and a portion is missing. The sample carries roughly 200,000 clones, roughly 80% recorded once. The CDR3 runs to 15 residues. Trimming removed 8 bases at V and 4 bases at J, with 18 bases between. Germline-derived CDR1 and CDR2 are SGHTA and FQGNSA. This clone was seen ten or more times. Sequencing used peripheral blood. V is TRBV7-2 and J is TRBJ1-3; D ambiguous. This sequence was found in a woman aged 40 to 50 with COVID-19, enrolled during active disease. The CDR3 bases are TGTGCCAGCTCCCGAGGAAGCCAGAAGGGAAACACCATATATTTT. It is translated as CASSRGSQKGNTIYF.